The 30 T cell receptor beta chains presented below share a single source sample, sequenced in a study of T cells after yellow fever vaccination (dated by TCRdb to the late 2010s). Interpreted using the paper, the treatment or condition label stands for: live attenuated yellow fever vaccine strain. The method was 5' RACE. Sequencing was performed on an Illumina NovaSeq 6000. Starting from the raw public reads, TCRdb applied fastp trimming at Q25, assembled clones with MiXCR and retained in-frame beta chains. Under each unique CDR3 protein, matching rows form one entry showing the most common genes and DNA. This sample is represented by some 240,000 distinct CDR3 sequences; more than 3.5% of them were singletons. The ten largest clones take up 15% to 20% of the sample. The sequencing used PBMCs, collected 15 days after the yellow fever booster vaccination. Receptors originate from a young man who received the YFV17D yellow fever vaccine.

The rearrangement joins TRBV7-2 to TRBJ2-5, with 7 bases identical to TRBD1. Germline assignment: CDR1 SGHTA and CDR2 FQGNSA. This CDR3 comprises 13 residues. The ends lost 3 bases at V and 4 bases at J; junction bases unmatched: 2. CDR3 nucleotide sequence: TGTGCCAGCAGCTTTAGGACAGGAGAGACCCAGTACTTC. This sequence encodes CASSFRTGETQYF.

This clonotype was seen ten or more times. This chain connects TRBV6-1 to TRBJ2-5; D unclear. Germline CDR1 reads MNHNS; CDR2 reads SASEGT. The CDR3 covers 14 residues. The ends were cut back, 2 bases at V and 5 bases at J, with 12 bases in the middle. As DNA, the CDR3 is TGTGCCAGCAGTGAACAGGCCGGAGCGGAGACCCAGTACTTC. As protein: CASSEQAGAETQYF.

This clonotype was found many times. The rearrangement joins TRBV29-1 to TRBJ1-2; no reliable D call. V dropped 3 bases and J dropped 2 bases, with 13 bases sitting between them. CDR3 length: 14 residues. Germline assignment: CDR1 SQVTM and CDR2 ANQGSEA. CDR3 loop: CSVEVGVTNYGYTF. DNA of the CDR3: TGCAGCGTTGAGGTCGGGGTGACCAACTATGGCTACACCTTC.

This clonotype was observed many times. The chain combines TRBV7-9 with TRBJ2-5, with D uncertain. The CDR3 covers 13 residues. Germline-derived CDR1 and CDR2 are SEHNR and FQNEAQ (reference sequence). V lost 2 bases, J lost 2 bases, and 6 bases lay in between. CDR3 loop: CASSLSNQETQYF. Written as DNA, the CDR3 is TGTGCCAGCAGCTTATCGAATCAAGAGACCCAGTACTTC.

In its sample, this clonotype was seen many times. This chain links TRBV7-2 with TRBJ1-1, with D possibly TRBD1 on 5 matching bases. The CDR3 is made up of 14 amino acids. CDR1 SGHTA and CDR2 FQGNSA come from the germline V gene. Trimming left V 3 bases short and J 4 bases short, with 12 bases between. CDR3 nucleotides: TGTGCCAGCAGCTTCCACCGGGGCGTCACTGAAGCTTTCTTT. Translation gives CASSFHRGVTEAFF.

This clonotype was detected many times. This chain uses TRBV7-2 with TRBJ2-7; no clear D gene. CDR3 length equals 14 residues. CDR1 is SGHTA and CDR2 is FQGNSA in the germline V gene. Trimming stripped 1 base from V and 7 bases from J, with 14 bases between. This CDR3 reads CASSLVAGSIEQYF. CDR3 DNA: TGTGCCAGCAGCTTAGTAGCCGGATCGATAGAGCAGTACTTC. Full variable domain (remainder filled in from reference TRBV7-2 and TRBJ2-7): GAGVSQSPSNKVTEKGKDVELRCDPISGHTALYWYRQSLGQGLEFLIYFQGNSAPDKSGLPSDRFSAERTGGSVSTLTIQRTQQEDSAVYLCASSLVAGSIEQYFGPGTRLTVT.

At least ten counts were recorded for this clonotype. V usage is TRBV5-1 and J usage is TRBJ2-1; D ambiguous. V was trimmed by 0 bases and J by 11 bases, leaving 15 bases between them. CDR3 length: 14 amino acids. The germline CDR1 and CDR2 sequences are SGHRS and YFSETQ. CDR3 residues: CASSLESALAKQFF. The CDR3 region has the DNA TGCGCCAGCAGCTTGGAATCCGCCCTGGCGAAGCAGTTCTTC.

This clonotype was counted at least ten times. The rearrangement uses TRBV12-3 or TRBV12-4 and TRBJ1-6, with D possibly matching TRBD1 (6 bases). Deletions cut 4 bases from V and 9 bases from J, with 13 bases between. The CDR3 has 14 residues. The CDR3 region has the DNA TGTGCCAGCAGTTCCCGGGGGGGGCGTTCACCCCTCCACTTT. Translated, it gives CASSSRGGRSPLHF.

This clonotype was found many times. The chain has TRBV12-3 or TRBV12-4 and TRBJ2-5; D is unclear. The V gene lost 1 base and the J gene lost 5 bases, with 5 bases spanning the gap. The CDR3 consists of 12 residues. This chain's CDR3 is CASSLVPETQYF. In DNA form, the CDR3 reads TGTGCCAGCAGTTTAGTGCCGGAGACCCAGTACTTC.

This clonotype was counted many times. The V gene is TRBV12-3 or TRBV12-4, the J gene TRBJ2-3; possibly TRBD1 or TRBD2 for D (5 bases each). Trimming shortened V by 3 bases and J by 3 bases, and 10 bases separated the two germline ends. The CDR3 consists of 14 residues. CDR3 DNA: TGTGCCAGCAGTTTCCGGGACGGGACAGATACGCAGTATTTT. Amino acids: CASSFRDGTDTQYF.

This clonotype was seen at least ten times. Written as DNA, the CDR3 is TGTGCCAGCAGCACCCATAGACAGGGCCGTATGAACACTGAAGCTTTCTTT. Amino acids: CASSTHRQGRMNTEAFF. The chain recombines TRBV7-6 with TRBJ1-1; 7 positions match TRBD1. Germline trimming cut 5 bases from V and 0 bases from J; bases unmatched to any gene: 12. This CDR3 comprises 17 residues. Germline-derived CDR1 and CDR2 are SGHVS and FNYEAQ.

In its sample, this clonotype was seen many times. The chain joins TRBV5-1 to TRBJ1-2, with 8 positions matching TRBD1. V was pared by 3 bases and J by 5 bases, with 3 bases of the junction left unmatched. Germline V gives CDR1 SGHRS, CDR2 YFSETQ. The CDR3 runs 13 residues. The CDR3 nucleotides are TGCGCCAGCAGCTATGGACAGGGTTATGGCTACACCTTC. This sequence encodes CASSYGQGYGYTF. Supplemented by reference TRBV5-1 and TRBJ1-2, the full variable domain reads KAGVTQTPRYLIKTRGQQVTLSCSPISGHRSVSWYQQTPGQGLQFLFEYFSETQRNKGNFPGRFSGRQFSNSRSEMNVSTLELGDSALYLCASSYGQGYGYTFGSGTRLTVV.

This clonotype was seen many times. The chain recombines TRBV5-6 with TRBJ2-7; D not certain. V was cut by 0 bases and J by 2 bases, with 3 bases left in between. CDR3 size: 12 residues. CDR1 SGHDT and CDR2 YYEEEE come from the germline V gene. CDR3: CASSLVTYEQYF. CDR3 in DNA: TGTGCCAGCAGCTTGGTCACCTACGAGCAGTACTTC.

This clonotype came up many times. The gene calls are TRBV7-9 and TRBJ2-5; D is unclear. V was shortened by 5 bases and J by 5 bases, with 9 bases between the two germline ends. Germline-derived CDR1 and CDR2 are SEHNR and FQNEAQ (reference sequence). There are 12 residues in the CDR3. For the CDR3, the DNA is TGTGCCAGCAGCCATCTCCCGGAGACCCAGTACTTC. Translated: CASSHLPETQYF.

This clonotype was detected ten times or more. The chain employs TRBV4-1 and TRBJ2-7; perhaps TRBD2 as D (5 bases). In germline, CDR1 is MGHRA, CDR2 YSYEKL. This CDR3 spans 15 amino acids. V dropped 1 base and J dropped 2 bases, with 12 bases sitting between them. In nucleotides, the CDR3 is TGCGCCAGCAGCCAAGCGGCCGCGACTACCTACGAGCAGTACTTC. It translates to CASSQAAATTYEQYF.

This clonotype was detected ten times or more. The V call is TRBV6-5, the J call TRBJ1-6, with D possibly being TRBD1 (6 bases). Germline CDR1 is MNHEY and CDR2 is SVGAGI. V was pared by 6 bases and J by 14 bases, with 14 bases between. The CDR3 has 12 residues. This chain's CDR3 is CASRESTGTLHF. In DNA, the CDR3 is TGTGCCAGCAGAGAGTCTACAGGGACCCTCCACTTT.

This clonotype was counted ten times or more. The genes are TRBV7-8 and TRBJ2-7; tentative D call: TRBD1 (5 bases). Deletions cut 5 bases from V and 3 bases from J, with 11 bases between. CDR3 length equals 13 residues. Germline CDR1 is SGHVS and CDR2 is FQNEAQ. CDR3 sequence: CASSLQELYEQYF. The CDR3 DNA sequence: TGTGCCAGCAGCCTACAGGAGCTCTACGAGCAGTACTTC.

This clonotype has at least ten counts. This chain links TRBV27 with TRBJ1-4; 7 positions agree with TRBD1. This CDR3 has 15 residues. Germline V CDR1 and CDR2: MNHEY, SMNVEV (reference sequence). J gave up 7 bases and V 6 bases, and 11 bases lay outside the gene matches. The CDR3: CASSRWTGWGEKLFF. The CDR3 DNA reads TGTGCCAGCAGCCGCTGGACAGGATGGGGTGAAAAACTGTTTTTT.

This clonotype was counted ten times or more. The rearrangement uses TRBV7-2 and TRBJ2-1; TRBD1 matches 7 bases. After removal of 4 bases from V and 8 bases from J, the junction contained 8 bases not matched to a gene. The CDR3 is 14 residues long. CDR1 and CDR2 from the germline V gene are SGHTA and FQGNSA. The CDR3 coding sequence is TGTGCCAGCAGCTGGTCAGGGGGTGGTTATGAGCAGTTCTTC. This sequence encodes CASSWSGGGYEQFF.

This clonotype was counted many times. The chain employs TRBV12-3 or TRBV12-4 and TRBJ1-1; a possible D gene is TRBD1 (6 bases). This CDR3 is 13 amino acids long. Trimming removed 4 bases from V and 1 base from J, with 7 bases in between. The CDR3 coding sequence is TGTGCCAGCAGTTGGACAGAGAACACTGAAGCTTTCTTT. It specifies CASSWTENTEAFF.

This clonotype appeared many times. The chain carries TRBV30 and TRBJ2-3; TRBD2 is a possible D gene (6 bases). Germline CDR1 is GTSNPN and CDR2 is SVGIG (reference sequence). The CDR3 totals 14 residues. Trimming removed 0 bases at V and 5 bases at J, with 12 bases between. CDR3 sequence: CAWSVQTRGDTQYF. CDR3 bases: TGTGCCTGGAGTGTACAGACTAGGGGAGATACGCAGTATTTT.

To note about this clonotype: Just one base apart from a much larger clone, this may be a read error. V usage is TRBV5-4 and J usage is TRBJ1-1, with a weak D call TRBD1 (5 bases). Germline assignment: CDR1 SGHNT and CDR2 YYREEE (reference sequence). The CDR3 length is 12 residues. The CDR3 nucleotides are TGTGCCAGCAGGGGGGGGAACACTGTAGCTTTCTTT. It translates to CASRGGNTVAFF.

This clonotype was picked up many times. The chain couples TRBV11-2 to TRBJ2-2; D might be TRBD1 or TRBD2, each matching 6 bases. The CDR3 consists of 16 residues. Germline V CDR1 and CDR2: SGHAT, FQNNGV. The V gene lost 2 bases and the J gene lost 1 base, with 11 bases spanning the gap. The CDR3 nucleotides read TGTGCCAGCAGCTTACTCAGGGGACTGAACACCGGGGAGCTGTTTTTT. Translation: CASSLLRGLNTGELFF.

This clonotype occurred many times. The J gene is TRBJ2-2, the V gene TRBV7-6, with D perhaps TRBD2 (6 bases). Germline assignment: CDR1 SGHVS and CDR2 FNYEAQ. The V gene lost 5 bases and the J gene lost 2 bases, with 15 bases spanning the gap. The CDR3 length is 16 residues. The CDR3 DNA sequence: TGTGCCAGCAGCCCCTTTGGCGGGGCAAACACCGGGGAGCTGTTTTTT. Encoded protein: CASSPFGGANTGELFF.

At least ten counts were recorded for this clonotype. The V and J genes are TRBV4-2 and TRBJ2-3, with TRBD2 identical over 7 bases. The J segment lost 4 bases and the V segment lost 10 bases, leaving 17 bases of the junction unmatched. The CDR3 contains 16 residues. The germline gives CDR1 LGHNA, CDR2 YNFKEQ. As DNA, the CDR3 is TGTGCCACCTCTAACTTTGGAGCGGGGCCGCCAGATACGCAGTATTTT. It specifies CATSNFGAGPPDTQYF.

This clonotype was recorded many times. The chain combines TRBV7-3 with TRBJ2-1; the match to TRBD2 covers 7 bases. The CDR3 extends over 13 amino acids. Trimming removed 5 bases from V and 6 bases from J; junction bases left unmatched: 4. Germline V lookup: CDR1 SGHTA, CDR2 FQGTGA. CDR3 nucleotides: TGTGCCAGCAGCCGGTGGGGGGGCAATGAGCAGTTCTTC. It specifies CASSRWGGNEQFF. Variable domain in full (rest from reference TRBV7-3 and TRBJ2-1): GAGVSQTPSNKVTEKGKYVELRCDPISGHTALYWYRQSLGQGPEFLIYFQGTGAADDSGLPNDRFFAVRPEGSVSTLKIQRTERGDSAVYLCASSRWGGNEQFFGPGTRLTVL.

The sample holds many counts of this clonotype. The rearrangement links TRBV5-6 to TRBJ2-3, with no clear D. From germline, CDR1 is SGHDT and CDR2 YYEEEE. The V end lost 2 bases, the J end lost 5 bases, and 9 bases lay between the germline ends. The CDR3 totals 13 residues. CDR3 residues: CASSLYSGDTQYF. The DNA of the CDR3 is TGTGCCAGCAGCTTATATTCGGGAGATACGCAGTATTTT.

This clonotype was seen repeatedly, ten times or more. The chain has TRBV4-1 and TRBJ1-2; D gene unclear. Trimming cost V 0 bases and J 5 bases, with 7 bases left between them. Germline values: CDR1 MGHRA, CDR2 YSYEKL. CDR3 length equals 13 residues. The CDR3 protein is CASSQDVAYGYTF. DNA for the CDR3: TGCGCCAGCAGCCAAGATGTAGCTTATGGCTACACCTTC.

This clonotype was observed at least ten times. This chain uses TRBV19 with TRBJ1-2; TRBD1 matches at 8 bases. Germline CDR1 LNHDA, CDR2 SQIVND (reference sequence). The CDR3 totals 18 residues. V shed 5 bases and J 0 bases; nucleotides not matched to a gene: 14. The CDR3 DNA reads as TGTGCCAGTAGTTCCGGACTGACAGGGGCTTGGTCTAACTATGGCTACACCTTC. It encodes CASSSGLTGAWSNYGYTF.

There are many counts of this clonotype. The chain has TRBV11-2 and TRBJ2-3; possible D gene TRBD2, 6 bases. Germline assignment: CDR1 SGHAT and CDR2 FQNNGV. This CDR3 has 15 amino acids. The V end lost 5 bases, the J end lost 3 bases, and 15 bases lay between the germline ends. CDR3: CASSPGGVVTDTQYF. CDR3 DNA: TGTGCCAGCAGCCCCGGAGGGGTAGTGACAGATACGCAGTATTTT.